This T cell receptor beta chain comes out of a study of T cell responses to AZD1222 COVID-19 vaccine. Clones were read by immunoSEQ multiplex PCR, and TCRdb kept only the in-frame ones, dropping some. The table has 110,000 to 150,000 clones, 91% seen once. Study-wide points: In a largely white British group with more females than males, clonal diversity was possibly underestimated.

The V segment lost 4 bases and the J segment 3 bases; nucleotides outside the gene matches: 8. The CDR3 spans 16 residues. Germline V lookup: CDR1 MNHEY, CDR2 SVGEGT. Concerning this clone: No antigen is known for it.

V and J are TRBV6-2 or TRBV6-3 and TRBJ1-4; 7 positions agree with TRBD1. Here the sequenced sample was peripheral blood, taken on day 0 of AZD1222 vaccination. The origin of this receptor is an adult in good health. The CDR3, as DNA: TGTGCCAGCAGTTCGACAGGGCGTCGGGCTAATGAAAAACTGTTTTTT. Protein: CASSSTGRRANEKLFF.